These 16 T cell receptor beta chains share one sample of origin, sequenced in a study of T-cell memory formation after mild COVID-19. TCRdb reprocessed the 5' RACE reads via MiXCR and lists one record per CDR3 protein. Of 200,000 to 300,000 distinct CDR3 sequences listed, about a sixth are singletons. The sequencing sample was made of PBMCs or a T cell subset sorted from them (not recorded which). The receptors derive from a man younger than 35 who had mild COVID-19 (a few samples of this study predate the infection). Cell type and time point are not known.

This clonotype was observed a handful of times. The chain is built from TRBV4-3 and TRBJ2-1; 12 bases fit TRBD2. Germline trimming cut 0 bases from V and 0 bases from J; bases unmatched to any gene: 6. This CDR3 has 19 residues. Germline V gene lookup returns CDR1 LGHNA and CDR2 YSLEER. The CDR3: CASSQDRLAGVSSYNEQFF. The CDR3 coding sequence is TGCGCCAGCAGCCAAGATCGACTAGCGGGGGTTAGCTCCTACAATGAGCAGTTCTTC.

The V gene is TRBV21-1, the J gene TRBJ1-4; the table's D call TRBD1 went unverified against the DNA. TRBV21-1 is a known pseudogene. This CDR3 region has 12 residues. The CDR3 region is CASSKYREKLFF. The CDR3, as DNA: TGTGCCAGCAGCAAATACAGGGAAAAACTGTTTTTT.

CDR3 residues: CASSLEGGRSEQFF. CDR3 coding DNA: TGTGCCAGCAGCTTAGAGGGGGGCCGGAGTGAGCAGTTCTTC. V usage is TRBV7-9 and J usage is TRBJ2-1; TRBD1 or TRBD2 may be the D gene (6 bases each). V lost 1 base and J lost 9, with 13 bases in between. CDR1 SEHNR and CDR2 FQNEAQ come from the germline V gene (reference sequence). The CDR3 consists of 14 residues.

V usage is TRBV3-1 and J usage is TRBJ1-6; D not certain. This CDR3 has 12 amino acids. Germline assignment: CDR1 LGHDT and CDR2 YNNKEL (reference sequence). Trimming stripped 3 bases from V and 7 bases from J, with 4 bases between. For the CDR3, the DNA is TGTGCCAGCAGCCAGTACAATTCACCCCTCCACTTT. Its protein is CASSQYNSPLHF.

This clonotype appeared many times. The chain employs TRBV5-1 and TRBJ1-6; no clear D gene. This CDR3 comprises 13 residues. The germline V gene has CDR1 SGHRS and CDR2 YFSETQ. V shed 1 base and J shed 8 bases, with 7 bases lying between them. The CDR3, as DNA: TGCGCCAGCAGCTTGAAGGCAGATTCACCCCTCCACTTT. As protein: CASSLKADSPLHF. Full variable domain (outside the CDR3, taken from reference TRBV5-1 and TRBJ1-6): KAGVTQTPRYLIKTRGQQVTLSCSPISGHRSVSWYQQTPGQGLQFLFEYFSETQRNKGNFPGRFSGRQFSNSRSEMNVSTLELGDSALYLCASSLKADSPLHFGNGTRLTVT.

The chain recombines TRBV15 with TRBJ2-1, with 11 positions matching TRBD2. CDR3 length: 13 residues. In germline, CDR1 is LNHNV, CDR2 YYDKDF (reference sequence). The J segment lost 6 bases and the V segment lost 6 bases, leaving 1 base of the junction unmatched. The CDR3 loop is CATRLAGGNEQFF. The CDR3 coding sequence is TGTGCCACCAGGCTAGCGGGGGGCAATGAGCAGTTCTTC.

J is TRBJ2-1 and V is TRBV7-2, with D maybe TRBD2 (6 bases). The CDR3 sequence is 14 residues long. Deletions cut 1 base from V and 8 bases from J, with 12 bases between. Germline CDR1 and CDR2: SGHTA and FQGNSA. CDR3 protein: CASSLGLWRDEQFF. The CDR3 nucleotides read TGTGCCAGCAGCTTAGGTCTGTGGAGGGATGAGCAGTTCTTC.

Written as DNA, the CDR3 is TGCAGTGCTCAAGAAGGGGGCGCGACAGATACGCAGTATTTT. Its protein product is CSAQEGGATDTQYF. J is TRBJ2-3 and V is TRBV20-1, with 7 positions matching TRBD1. J lost 3 bases, V lost 5 bases, and 8 bases had no gene match. The CDR3 length is 14 residues. Germline CDR1 DFQATT, CDR2 SNEGSKA (reference sequence).

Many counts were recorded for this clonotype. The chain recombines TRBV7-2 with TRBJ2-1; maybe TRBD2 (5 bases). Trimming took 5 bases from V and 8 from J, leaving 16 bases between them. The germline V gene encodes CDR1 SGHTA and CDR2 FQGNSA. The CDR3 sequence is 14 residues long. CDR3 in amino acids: CASSPSWVSDEQFF. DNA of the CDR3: TGTGCCAGCAGCCCTTCTTGGGTTAGCGATGAGCAGTTCTTC.

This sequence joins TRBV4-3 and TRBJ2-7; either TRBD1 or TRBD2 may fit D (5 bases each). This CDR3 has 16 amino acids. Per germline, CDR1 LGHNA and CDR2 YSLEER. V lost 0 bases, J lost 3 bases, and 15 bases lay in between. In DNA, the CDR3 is TGCGCCAGCAGCCAAGATTGGGCAGGGACCCTCTACGAGCAGTACTTC. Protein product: CASSQDWAGTLYEQYF.

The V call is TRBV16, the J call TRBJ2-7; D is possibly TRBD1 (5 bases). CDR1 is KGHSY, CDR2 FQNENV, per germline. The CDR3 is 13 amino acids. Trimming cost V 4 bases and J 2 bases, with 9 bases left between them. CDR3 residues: CASSRGRAYEQYV. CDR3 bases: TGTGCCAGCAGCCGGGGCCGGGCCTACGAGCAGTACGTC.

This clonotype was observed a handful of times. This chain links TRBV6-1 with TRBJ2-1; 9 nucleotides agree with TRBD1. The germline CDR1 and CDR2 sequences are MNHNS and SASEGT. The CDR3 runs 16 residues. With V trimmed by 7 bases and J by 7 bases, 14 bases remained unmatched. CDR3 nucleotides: TGTGCCAGCACCGAGGATCGGGACAGGGAGGTGAATGAGCAGTTCTTC. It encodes CASTEDRDREVNEQFF.

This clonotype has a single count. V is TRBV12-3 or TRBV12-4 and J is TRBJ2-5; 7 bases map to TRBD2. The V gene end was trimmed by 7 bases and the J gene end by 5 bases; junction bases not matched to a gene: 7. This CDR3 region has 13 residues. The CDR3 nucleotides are TGTGCCAGCACGACTAGCTGGGATGAGACCCAGTACTTC. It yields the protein CASTTSWDETQYF.

In DNA, the CDR3 is TGTGCCAGCATCCAAGGACAGGTGGAGACCCAGTACTTC. It specifies CASIQGQVETQYF. The chain couples TRBV7-2 to TRBJ2-5; the match to TRBD1 covers 7 bases. This CDR3 spans 13 amino acids. V gave up 7 bases and J gave up 5 bases; unmatched junction bases: 7. CDR1 SGHTA and CDR2 FQGNSA come from the germline V gene.

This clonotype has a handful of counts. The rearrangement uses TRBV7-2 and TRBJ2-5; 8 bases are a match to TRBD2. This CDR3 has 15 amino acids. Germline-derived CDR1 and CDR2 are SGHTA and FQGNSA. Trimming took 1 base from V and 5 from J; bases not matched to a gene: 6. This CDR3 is CASSLGGGLPETQYF. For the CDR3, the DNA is TGTGCCAGCAGCTTAGGCGGGGGGCTTCCGGAGACCCAGTACTTC.

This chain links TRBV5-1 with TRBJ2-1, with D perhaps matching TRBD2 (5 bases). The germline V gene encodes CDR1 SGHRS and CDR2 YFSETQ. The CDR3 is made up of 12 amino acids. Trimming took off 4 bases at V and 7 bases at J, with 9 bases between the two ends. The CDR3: CASSRTGNEQFF. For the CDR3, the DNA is TGCGCCAGCAGCCGCACGGGGAATGAGCAGTTCTTC.